The TCR beta chain described here comes from a study of cytomegalovirus exposure and HLA in healthy donors. Study-wide results and limits: The sole available immune exposure information was CMV serostatus. Presence/absence comparisons presumed near-even sequencing depth among donors. Later analysis identified over 15,000 TCR beta sequences associated with HLA alleles, using a false discovery rate threshold of 0.05. Later analysis identified a missense DCLRE1C variant that was linked to TCR beta V- and J-gene trimming.

Trimming took off 5 bases at V and 7 bases at J, with 20 bases between the two ends. The CDR3 is made up of 16 amino acids. The germline V gene encodes CDR1 SGHTA and CDR2 FQGTGA. PCR primers comprised 60 Vbeta and 13 Jbeta primers. Assay used: immunoSEQ multiplex PCR; TCRdb lists only in-frame clones, some missing. The sample consists of about 200,000 clones, roughly 79% of them appearing once. This clone was counted a few times. Its antigen is still unknown. The receptor comes from a man in his late teens or twenties in good health and CMV-seronegative. The chain joins TRBV7-3 to TRBJ2-2; maybe TRBD1 (7 bases). Material for sequencing was PBMCs. Here the CDR3 DNA reads TGTGCCAGCAGCCCCCAAGGACAGGCGGGGAGCGGGGAGCTGTTTTTT. This translates into CASSPQGQAGSGELFF. The variable domain in full, completed from reference TRBV7-3 and TRBJ2-2, reads GAGVSQTPSNKVTEKGKYVELRCDPISGHTALYWYRQSLGQGPEFLIYFQGTGAADDSGLPNDRFFAVRPEGSVSTLKIQRTERGDSAVYLCASSPQGQAGSGELFFGEGSRLTVL.